This TCR beta chain was sequenced during a study of T-cell reconstitution after alpha-beta-depleted transplantation in children. For TCRbeta, the library was prepared with unique molecular identifiers. Via MiXCR, TCRdb re-called the PCR reads, giving one row per CDR3 protein. This sample has 420,000 or so distinct CDR3 sequences; around 9.9% occur once, and the top ten carry about 5%. There are 13 residues in the CDR3. Per germline, CDR1 LNHDA and CDR2 SQIVND (reference sequence). V was pared by 9 bases and J by 1 base, with 10 bases between. Sequences were derived from PBMCs from the stem cell graft donor, sampled from the stem cell graft. This TCR was recovered from a human donor who donated a stem cell graft to a child with acute myeloid leukemia. The V and J genes are TRBV19 and TRBJ2-1, with D possibly matching TRBD2 (5 bases). The CDR3 DNA follows: TGTGCCAGCAATAGCGTATCCTACAATGAGCAGTTCTTC. Amino acid sequence: CASNSVSYNEQFF. The whole variable domain, filled in from reference TRBV19 and TRBJ2-1, reads DGGITQSPKYLFRKEGQNVTLSCEQNLNHDAMYWYRQDPGQGLRLIYYSQIVNDFQKGDIAEGYSVSREKKESFPLTVTSAQKNPTAFYLCASNSVSYNEQFFGPGTRLTVL.